The clone carrying this T cell receptor (beta chain) showed up just once. What it recognizes is unknown. This sample is part of a study of OX40 agonist ivuxolimab in advanced cancers. Study overall: Patients achieving partial responses numbered three: one hepatocellular carcinoma case and two cutaneous melanoma cases.

The CDR3 sequence is 13 residues long. V was shortened by 3 bases and J by 7 bases, with 10 bases between the two germline ends. The V gene's germline CDR1 is SGHVS and CDR2 FNYEAQ. Here immunoSEQ multiplex PCR was the method, and the copy in TCRdb shows in-frame clones only, minus some. The sample yields 60,000 or so clones, 70% to 90% seen once. Study-wide points: More expanded clones were seen, on average, in CD8+ T cells than in CD4+.

V is TRBV7-6 and J is TRBJ2-1; D is ambiguous. Specimen: CD4+ or CD8+ T cells sorted from blood, collected in a trial of the OX40 agonist ivuxolimab. This TCR was recovered from an adult with an advanced solid tumor such as melanoma, head and neck, liver or kidney cancer. CDR3 coding DNA: TGTGCCAGCAGCTTCGGACCGCAAAATGAGCAGTTCTTC. It encodes CASSFGPQNEQFF.